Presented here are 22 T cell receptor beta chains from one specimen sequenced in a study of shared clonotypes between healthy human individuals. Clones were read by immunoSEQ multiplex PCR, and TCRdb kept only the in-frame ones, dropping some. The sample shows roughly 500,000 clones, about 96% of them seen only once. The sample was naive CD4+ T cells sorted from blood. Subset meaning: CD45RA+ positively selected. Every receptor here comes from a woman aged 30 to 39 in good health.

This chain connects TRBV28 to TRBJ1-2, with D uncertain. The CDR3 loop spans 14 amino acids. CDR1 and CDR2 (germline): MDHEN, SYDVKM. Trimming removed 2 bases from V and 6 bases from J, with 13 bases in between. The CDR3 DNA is TGTGCCAGCAGTTTAAGTGTGGCAGCTGATGGCTACACCTTC. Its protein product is CASSLSVAADGYTF.

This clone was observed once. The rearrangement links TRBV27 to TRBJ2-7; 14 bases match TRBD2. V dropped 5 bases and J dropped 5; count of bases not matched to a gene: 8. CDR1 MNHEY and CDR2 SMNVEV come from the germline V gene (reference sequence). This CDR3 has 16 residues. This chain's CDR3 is CASSRGLAGVLDEQYF. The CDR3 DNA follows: TGTGCCAGCAGTCGGGGACTAGCGGGAGTGCTCGACGAGCAGTACTTC.

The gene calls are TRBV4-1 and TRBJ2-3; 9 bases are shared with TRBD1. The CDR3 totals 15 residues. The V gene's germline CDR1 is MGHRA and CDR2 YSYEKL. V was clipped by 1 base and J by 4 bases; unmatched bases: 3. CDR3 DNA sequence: TGCGCCAGCAGCCAAGTCGGACAGGGGTCAGATACGCAGTATTTT. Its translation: CASSQVGQGSDTQYF.

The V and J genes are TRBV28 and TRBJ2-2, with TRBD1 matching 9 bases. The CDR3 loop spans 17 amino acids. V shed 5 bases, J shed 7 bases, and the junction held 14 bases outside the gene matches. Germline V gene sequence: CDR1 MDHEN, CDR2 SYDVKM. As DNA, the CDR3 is TGTGCCAGCAGTCCGGGACAGGGACGGGGCAGGATCGGGGAGCTGTTTTTT. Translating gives CASSPGQGRGRIGELFF.

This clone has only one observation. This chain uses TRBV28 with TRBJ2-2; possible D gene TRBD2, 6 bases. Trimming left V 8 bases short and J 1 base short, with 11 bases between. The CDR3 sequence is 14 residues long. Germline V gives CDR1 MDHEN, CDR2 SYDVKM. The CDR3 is CASRRELNTGELFF. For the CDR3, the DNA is TGTGCCAGCCGGAGGGAGCTGAACACCGGGGAGCTGTTTTTT.

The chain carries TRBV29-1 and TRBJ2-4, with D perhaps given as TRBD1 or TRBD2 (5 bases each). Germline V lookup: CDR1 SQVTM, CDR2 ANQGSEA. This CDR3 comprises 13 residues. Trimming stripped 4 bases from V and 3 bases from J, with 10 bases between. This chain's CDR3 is CSVGLGVKNIQYF. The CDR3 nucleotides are TGCAGCGTTGGTTTGGGGGTCAAAAACATTCAGTACTTC.

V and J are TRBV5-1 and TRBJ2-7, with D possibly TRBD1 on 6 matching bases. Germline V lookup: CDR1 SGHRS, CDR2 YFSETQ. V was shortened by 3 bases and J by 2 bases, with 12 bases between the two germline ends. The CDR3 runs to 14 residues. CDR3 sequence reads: CASSSTGQTYEQYF. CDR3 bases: TGCGCCAGCAGCTCGACAGGACAAACCTACGAGCAGTACTTC. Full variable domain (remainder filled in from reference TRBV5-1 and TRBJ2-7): KAGVTQTPRYLIKTRGQQVTLSCSPISGHRSVSWYQQTPGQGLQFLFEYFSETQRNKGNFPGRFSGRQFSNSRSEMNVSTLELGDSALYLCASSSTGQTYEQYFGPGTRLTVT.

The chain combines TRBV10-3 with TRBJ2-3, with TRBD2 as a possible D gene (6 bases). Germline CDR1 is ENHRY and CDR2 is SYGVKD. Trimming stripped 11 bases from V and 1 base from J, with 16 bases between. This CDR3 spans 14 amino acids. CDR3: CASGGSGGTDTQYF. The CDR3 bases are TGTGCCTCCGGGGGTTCCGGGGGCACAGATACGCAGTATTTT.

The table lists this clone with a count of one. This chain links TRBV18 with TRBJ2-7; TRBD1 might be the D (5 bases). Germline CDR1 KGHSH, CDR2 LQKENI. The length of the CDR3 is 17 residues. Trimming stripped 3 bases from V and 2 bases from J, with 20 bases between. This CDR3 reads CASSPDLGVSDPYEQYF. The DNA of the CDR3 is TGTGCCAGCTCACCGGACCTAGGGGTTTCGGATCCCTACGAGCAGTACTTC.

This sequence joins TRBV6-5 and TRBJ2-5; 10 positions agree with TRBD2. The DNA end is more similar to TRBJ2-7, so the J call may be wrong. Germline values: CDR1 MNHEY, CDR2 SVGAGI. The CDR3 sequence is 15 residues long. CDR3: CASSRASGSPYEQYF. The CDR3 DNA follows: TGTGCCAGCAGTAGGGCTAGCGGGAGCCCCTACGAGCAGTACTTC.

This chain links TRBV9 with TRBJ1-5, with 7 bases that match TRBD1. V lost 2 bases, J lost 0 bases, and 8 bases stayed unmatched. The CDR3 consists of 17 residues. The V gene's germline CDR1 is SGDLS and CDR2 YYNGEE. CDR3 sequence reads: CASSVPLAGGSNQPQHF. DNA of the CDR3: TGTGCCAGCAGCGTTCCCCTTGCAGGGGGTAGCAATCAGCCCCAGCATTTT.

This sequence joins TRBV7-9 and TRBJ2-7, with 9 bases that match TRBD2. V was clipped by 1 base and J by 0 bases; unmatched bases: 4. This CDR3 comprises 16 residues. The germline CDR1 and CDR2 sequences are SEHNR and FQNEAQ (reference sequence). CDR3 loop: CASSLVETSGSYEQYF. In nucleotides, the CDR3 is TGTGCCAGCAGCTTAGTTGAGACTAGCGGCTCCTACGAGCAGTACTTC.

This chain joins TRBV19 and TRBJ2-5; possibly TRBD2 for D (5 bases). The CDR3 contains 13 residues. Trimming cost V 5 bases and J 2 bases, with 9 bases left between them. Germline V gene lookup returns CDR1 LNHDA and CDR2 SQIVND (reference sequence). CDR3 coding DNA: TGTGCCAGTAGTCAGCGGACTCAAGAGACCCAGTACTTC. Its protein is CASSQRTQETQYF. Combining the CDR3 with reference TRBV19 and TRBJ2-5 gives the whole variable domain DGGITQSPKYLFRKEGQNVTLSCEQNLNHDAMYWYRQDPGQGLRLIYYSQIVNDFQKGDIAEGYSVSREKKESFPLTVTSAQKNPTAFYLCASSQRTQETQYFGPGTRLLVL.

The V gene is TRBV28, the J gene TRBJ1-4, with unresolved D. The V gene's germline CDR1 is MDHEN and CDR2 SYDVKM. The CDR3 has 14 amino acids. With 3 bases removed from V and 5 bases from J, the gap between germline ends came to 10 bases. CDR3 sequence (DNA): TGTGCCAGCAGTTTCCGGCAGAGAAATGAAAAACTGTTTTTT. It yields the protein CASSFRQRNEKLFF. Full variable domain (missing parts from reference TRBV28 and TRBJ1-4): DVKVTQSSRYLVKRTGEKVFLECVQDMDHENMFWYRQDPGLGLRLIYFSYDVKMKEKGDIPEGYSVSREKKERFSLILESASTNQTSMYLCASSFRQRNEKLFFGSGTQLSVL.

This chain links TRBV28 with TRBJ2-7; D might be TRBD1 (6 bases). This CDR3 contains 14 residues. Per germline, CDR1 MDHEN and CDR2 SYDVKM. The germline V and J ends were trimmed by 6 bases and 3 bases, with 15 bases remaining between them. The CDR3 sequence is CASRTPTGDYEQYF. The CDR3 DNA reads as TGTGCCAGCAGAACTCCGACAGGAGACTACGAGCAGTACTTC. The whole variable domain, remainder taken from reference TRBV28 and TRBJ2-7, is DVKVTQSSRYLVKRTGEKVFLECVQDMDHENMFWYRQDPGLGLRLIYFSYDVKMKEKGDIPEGYSVSREKKERFSLILESASTNQTSMYLCASRTPTGDYEQYFGPGTRLTVT.

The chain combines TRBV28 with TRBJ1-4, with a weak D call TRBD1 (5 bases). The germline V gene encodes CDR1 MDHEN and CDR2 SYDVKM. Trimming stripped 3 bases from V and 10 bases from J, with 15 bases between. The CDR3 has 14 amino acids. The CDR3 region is CASSFFQGRGKLFF. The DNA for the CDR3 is TGTGCCAGCAGTTTTTTCCAGGGTCGTGGAAAACTGTTTTTT.

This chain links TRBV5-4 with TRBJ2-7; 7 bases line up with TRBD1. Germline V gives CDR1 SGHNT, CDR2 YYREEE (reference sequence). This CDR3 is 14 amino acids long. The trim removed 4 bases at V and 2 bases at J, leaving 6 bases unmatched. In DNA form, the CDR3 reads TGTGCCAGCAGCCCCCGCGGACAGGCCTACGAGCAGTACTTC. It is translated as CASSPRGQAYEQYF.

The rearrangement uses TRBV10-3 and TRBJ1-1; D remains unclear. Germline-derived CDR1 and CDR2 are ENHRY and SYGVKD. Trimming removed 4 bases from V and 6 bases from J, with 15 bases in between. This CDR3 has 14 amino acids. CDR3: CAISGSGWESEAFF. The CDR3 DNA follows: TGTGCCATCAGTGGATCTGGGTGGGAATCTGAAGCTTTCTTT.

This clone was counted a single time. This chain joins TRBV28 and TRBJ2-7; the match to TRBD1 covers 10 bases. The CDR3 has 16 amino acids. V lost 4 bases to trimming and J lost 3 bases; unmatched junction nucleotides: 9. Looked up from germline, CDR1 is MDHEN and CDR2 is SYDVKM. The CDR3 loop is CASSSIVRDRGYEQYF. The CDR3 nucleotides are TGTGCCAGCAGTTCTATAGTCCGGGACAGGGGCTACGAGCAGTACTTC.

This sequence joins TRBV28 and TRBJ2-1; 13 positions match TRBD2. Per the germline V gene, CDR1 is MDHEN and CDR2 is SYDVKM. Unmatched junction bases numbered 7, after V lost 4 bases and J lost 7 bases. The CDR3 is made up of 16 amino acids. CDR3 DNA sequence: TGTGCCAGCAGTTCAGCCGGGACTAGCGGGAAAAATGAGCAGTTCTTC. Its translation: CASSSAGTSGKNEQFF.

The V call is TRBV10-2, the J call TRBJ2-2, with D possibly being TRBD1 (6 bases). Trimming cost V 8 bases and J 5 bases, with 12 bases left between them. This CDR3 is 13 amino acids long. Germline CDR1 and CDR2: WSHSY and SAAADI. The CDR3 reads CASSRGQTGELFF. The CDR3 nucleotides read TGCGCCAGCTCCCGGGGACAAACCGGGGAGCTGTTTTTT.

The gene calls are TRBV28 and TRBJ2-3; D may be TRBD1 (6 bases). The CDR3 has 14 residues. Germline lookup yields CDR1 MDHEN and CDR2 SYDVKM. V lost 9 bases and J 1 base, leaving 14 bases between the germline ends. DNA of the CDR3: TGTGCCAGTCAGATCAGGGGTGGCACAGATACGCAGTATTTT. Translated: CASQIRGGTDTQYF.